Listed here is a single T cell receptor beta chain. Produced via immunoSEQ multiplex PCR; TCRdb's table is partial and in-frame only. This sample's table has under 200,000 clones. Trimming took off 8 bases at V and 2 bases at J, with 9 bases between the two ends. CDR1 LNHDA and CDR2 SQIVND come from the germline V gene (reference sequence). This CDR3 is 12 amino acids long. These data belong to a study of control samples from healthy donors and cancer patients. The sample was blood. V is TRBV19 and J is TRBJ1-2; D gene ambiguous. The sequence was collected from a woman under 40 in good health. As DNA, the CDR3 is TGTGCCAGTGGGTCAGGCAACTATGGCTACACCTTC. Residues: CASGSGNYGYTF.